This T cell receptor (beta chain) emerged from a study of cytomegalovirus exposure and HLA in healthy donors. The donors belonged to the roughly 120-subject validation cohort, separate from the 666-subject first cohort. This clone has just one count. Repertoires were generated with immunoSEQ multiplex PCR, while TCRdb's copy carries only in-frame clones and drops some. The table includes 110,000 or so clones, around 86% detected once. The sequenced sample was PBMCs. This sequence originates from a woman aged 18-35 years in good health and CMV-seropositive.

DNA for the CDR3: TGTGCCAGCAGTTTGGCGTGGGCGACTGAAGCTTTCTTT. The encoded protein is CASSLAWATEAFF. The chain recombines TRBV28 with TRBJ1-1, with D hard to call. Trimming shortened V by 3 bases and J by 5 bases, and 10 bases separated the two germline ends. The CDR3 has 13 amino acids. Germline CDR1 and CDR2: MDHEN and SYDVKM.